This is a list of T cell receptor beta chains from one sample in a study of OX40 agonist ivuxolimab in advanced cancers. Sequenced by immunoSEQ multiplex PCR; TCRdb stores in-frame clones only, minus some. The sample yields 30,000 to 35,000 clones, 84% seen once. The sequencing here drew on CD4+ or CD8+ T cells sorted from blood, taken in a trial of the OX40 agonist ivuxolimab. The receptor set was obtained from an adult with an advanced solid tumor such as melanoma, head and neck, liver or kidney cancer. Each CDR3 is given with its conserved first and last residue. The D gene is left open where the match is weak. Part of the rows lack a size; the others show once, few, many or a class for expanded clones.

j_call v_call clone_size d_call cdr3_nt cdr3_aa
TRBJ1-1 TRBV19 NA NA TGTGCCAGTAGTATCGTCCGAAGGGGATCGAACACTGAAGCTTTCTTT CASSIVRRGSNTEAFF
TRBJ1-4 TRBV9 NA TRBD1 TGTGCCAGCAGCGAAACAGGGGGAACTAATGAAAAACTGTTTTTT CASSETGGTNEKLFF
TRBJ2-1 TRBV9 NA TRBD2 TGTGCCAGCGGCCTGGGACTAGCGGTAGGAGCACTCACCTACAATGAGCAGTTCTTC CASGLGLAVGALTYNEQFF
TRBJ1-4 TRBV5-1 NA NA TGCGCCAGCAGCTTGTTAGGGGGGTTCGATGAAAAACTGTTTTTT CASSLLGGFDEKLFF
TRBJ2-3 TRBV19 NA TRBD1 TGTGCCAGTAGTATCAAGCCCACAGGGGCGGGCACAGATACGCAGTATTTT CASSIKPTGAGTDTQYF
TRBJ2-1 TRBV7-2 NA TRBD2 TGTGCCAGCAGCTTAGCGAGTCGGGGGGTCGGTTACAATGAGCAGTTCTTC CASSLASRGVGYNEQFF
TRBJ2-1 TRBV28 NA NA TGTGCCAGCACCGATACACGGGACAATGAGCAGTTCTTC CASTDTRDNEQFF
TRBJ1-1 TRBV5-4 NA NA TGTGCCAGCAGCTTGGCGGGACACCTGAACACTGAAGCTTTCTTT CASSLAGHLNTEAFF
TRBJ2-7 TRBV27 NA TRBD2 TGTGCCAGCAGTTTCACTAGCGGGAGTTCCTACGAGCAGTACTTC CASSFTSGSSYEQYF
TRBJ2-1 TRBV5-1 NA NA TGCGCCAGCAGCTTGGTGATCACTAGTGAGCAGTTCTTC CASSLVITSEQFF
TRBJ1-5 TRBV6-1 NA NA TGTGCCAGCAGCTACGTCGGGGTTGGTGATCAGCCCCAGCATTTT CASSYVGVGDQPQHF
TRBJ1-2 TRBV5-1 NA NA TGCGCCAGCAGCTTGGCGTTAGGGATAAACTATGGCTACACCTTC CASSLALGINYGYTF
TRBJ2-2 TRBV7-9 NA TRBD2 TGTGCCAGCAGCCGCCTAGCGGGGAACACCGGGGAGCTGTTTTTT CASSRLAGNTGELFF
TRBJ1-1 TRBV2 NA NA TGTGCCAGCAGTGTGAATAGGGAGGCTTTCTTT CASSVNREAFF
TRBJ1-3 TRBV4-1 few NA TGCGCCAGCAGCCAAGTTGGAAACACCATATATTTT CASSQVGNTIYF
TRBJ2-5 TRBV7-9 once TRBD1 TGTGCCAGCACTCCGACAGGGGAGACCCAGTACTTC CASTPTGETQYF
TRBJ2-5 TRBV15 NA NA TGTGCCACCAGCAGGGACCAGGGGAAAGAGACCCAGTACTTC CATSRDQGKETQYF
TRBJ2-5 TRBV29-1 NA TRBD2 TGCAGCGTTGTTTTAGCGGGGGGGTGGGAGACCCAGTACTTC CSVVLAGGWETQYF
TRBJ2-7 TRBV4-1 NA NA TGCGCCAGCAGACTAACCCCCTCCCAAAACTACGAGCAGTACTTC CASRLTPSQNYEQYF
TRBJ2-7 TRBV6-5 NA NA TGTGCCAGCAGGTTAGTGAAGGACAGCAGCTACGAGCAGTACTTC CASRLVKDSSYEQYF
TRBJ2-1 TRBV7-6 NA TRBD1 TGTGCCAGCAGCTACACAGGGGGCCCCTACAATGAGCAGTTCTTC CASSYTGGPYNEQFF
TRBJ1-1 TRBV5-1 few NA TGCGCCAGCAGCCTGACACAGAACACTGAAGCTTTCTTT CASSLTQNTEAFF
TRBJ1-5 TRBV5-1 NA NA TGCGCCAGCAGCTTGCAGGTAGGGCAGCCCCAGCATTTT CASSLQVGQPQHF
TRBJ1-1 TRBV13 NA NA TGTGCCAGCAGCCAATACACCGGGGGTGAAGCTTTCTTT CASSQYTGGEAFF
TRBJ1-3 TRBV5-1 NA NA TGCGCCAGCAGCCCCGGCTCTGGAAACACCATATATTTT CASSPGSGNTIYF
TRBJ1-1 TRBV15 NA TRBD1 TGTGCCACCAGCAGAGGCACGGGGACAGGGAAGTTCGACACTGAAGCTTTCTTT CATSRGTGTGKFDTEAFF